A single sample is the source of the 13 T cell receptor beta chains below, sequenced in a study of shared clonotypes between healthy human individuals. The method was immunoSEQ multiplex PCR; TCRdb's version includes in-frame clones alone and lacks a portion of them. In the table there are 550,000 to 800,000 clones, around 67% of which are singletons. The sequenced sample consisted of memory CD4+ T cells sorted from blood. Subset meaning: CD45RA-negative fraction. Receptor source: a woman aged 30 to 39 in good health.

This clone was seen once. This chain uses TRBV15 with TRBJ1-1, with D hard to call. Germline CDR1 LNHNV, CDR2 YYDKDF (reference sequence). V was shortened by 1 base and J by 0 bases, with 9 bases between the two germline ends. CDR3 length equals 15 residues. For the CDR3, the DNA is TGTGCCACCAGCAGAGCCCGGACCATGAACACTGAAGCTTTCTTT. It encodes CATSRARTMNTEAFF.

The rearrangement uses TRBV19 and TRBJ2-7; no clear D. Germline V gene lookup returns CDR1 LNHDA and CDR2 SQIVND (reference sequence). V was trimmed by 5 bases and J by 2 bases, leaving 10 bases between them. CDR3 length: 13 residues. CDR3 protein: CASSSQFAYEQYF. DNA for the CDR3: TGTGCCAGTAGTTCCCAGTTCGCCTACGAGCAGTACTTC.

V gene TRBV6-1 combines with J gene TRBJ2-1, with D perhaps assigned TRBD1 or TRBD2 (5 bases each). V was pared by 0 bases and J by 4 bases, with 13 bases between. From germline, CDR1 is MNHNS and CDR2 SASEGT. The CDR3 sequence is 16 residues long. CDR3 amino acids: CASSEAETAEYNEQFF. DNA of the CDR3: TGTGCCAGCAGTGAAGCTGAGACAGCGGAATACAATGAGCAGTTCTTC.

The table lists this clone with a count of one. This chain uses TRBV7-8 with TRBJ1-2, with D possibly TRBD1 on 6 matching bases. V lost 5 bases to trimming and J lost 6 bases, with 19 bases between them. Germline loops: CDR1 SGHVS, CDR2 FQNEAQ. The CDR3 has 15 residues. The CDR3 nucleotides are TGTGCCAGCAGCCCGCCGCGGAGGGGGTTTGATGGCTACACCTTC. This codes for CASSPPRRGFDGYTF.

Concerning this clone: The sample contains more than one DNA sequence encoding this CDR3. The CDR3 reads CASSVDQGGQPQHF. The CDR3, as DNA: TGTGCCAGCAGCGTAGACCAGGGGGGTCAGCCCCAGCATTTT. The V call is TRBV9, the J call TRBJ1-5; the match to TRBD1 covers 7 bases. CDR1 SGDLS and CDR2 YYNGEE come from the germline V gene. This CDR3 is built from 14 residues. After removal of 0 bases from V and 6 bases from J, the junction contained 3 bases not matched to a gene.

This clone appeared a single time. V is TRBV10-3 and J is TRBJ2-1; 14 bases line up with TRBD2. V lost 0 bases and J lost 4; bases outside the gene matches: 5. The CDR3 has 18 residues. CDR1 is ENHRY, CDR2 SYGVKD, per germline. The CDR3 bases are TGTGCCATCAGTGAGTCCCTCGGGACTAGCGGGAGATACAATGAGCAGTTCTTC. It yields the protein CAISESLGTSGRYNEQFF.

This clone was seen only a few times. The chain employs TRBV5-1 and TRBJ1-1; TRBD1 matches 7 bases. Germline values: CDR1 SGHRS, CDR2 YFSETQ. With 3 bases clipped from V and 4 bases from J, the junction kept 6 bases outside the gene matches. The CDR3 contains 14 residues. CDR3 coding DNA: TGCGCCAGCAGCTCCGGGACAGAGTTCACTGAAGCTTTCTTT. It yields the protein CASSSGTEFTEAFF.

This clone was detected many times. The rearrangement uses TRBV5-1 and TRBJ2-5; D ambiguous. Germline loops: CDR1 SGHRS, CDR2 YFSETQ. The CDR3 extends over 14 amino acids. V lost 1 base and J 1 base, leaving 8 bases between the germline ends. CDR3 sequence reads: CASSLRQFQETQYF. CDR3 DNA sequence: TGCGCCAGCAGCTTGCGGCAGTTCCAAGAGACCCAGTACTTC.

V and J are TRBV30 and TRBJ2-2, with 8 bases that match TRBD1. Trimming removed 5 bases from V and 5 bases from J; junction bases left unmatched: 10. Germline V gives CDR1 GTSNPN, CDR2 SVGIG (reference sequence). The CDR3 consists of 15 residues. CDR3 amino acids: CAWGRTDRETGELFF. The CDR3 DNA reads as TGTGCCTGGGGTAGGACGGACAGGGAAACCGGGGAGCTGTTTTTT.

The chain employs TRBV19 and TRBJ2-3, with D unresolved. Per the germline V gene, CDR1 is LNHDA and CDR2 is SQIVND (reference sequence). The CDR3 runs 13 residues. The V end was cut by 0 bases, the J end by 5 bases, with 6 bases between. The CDR3 nucleotides read TGTGCCAGTAGTATAGATCATCGAGATACGCAGTATTTT. Its translation is CASSIDHRDTQYF.

V gene TRBV15 combines with J gene TRBJ1-4; D ambiguous. This CDR3 is 16 amino acids long. Trimming cost V 0 bases and J 10 bases, with 18 bases left between them. Germline CDR1 reads LNHNV; CDR2 reads YYDKDF (reference sequence). CDR3 sequence (DNA): TGTGCCACCAGCAGAGATCCTAGGAAAGCCGATGGAAAACTGTTTTTT. Its translation: CATSRDPRKADGKLFF.

V and J are TRBV19 and TRBJ2-1; 11 nucleotides agree with TRBD2. The CDR3 extends over 16 amino acids. Germline trimming cut 4 bases from V and 3 bases from J; bases unmatched to any gene: 5. Per germline, CDR1 LNHDA and CDR2 SQIVND (reference sequence). The chain's CDR3 is CASSTSSGRSYNEQFF. The CDR3 DNA follows: TGTGCCAGTAGTACGTCTAGCGGGAGGAGCTACAATGAGCAGTTCTTC.

The V call is TRBV11-2, the J call TRBJ2-2; no firm D call. V was pared by 10 bases and J by 1 base, with 13 bases between. Germline V gives CDR1 SGHAT, CDR2 FQNNGV. This CDR3 has 14 amino acids. CDR3 in amino acids: CATSAALNTGELFF. CDR3 coding DNA: TGTGCCACGTCGGCGGCCCTGAACACCGGGGAGCTGTTTTTT.